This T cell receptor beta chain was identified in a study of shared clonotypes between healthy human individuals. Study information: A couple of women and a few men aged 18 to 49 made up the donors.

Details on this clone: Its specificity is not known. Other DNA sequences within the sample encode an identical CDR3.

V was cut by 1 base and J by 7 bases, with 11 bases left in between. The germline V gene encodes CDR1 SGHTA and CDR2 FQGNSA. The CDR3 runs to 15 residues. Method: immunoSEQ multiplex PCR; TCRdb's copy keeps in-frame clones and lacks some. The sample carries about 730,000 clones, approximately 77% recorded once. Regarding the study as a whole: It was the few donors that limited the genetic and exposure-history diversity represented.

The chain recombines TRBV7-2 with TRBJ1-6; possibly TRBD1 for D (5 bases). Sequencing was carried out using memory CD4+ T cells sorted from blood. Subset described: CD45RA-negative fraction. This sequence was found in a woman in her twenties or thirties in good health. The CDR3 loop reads CASSLDQGANSPLHF. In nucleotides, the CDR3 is TGTGCCAGCAGCTTAGATCAGGGCGCAAATTCACCCCTCCACTTT.